These 15 T cell receptor beta chains share one sample of origin, sequenced in a study of cytomegalovirus exposure and HLA in healthy donors. Primers for the PCR totalled 60 Vbeta and 13 Jbeta. The assay was immunoSEQ multiplex PCR, and TCRdb's table has in-frame clones only and misses some. The sample yields about 160,000 clones, about 80% seen once. The sequenced sample was PBMCs. These receptors were taken from a man aged 35-49 years in good health and CMV-seronegative.

CDR3 nucleotide sequence: TGTGCCAGCAGCGTAGCCCCAACAGGGGGAAAGACCCAGTACTTC. Translation gives CASSVAPTGGKTQYF. The V gene is TRBV9, the J gene TRBJ2-5; 8 bases map to TRBD1. The V gene end was trimmed by 0 bases and the J gene end by 6 bases; junction bases not matched to a gene: 7. Looked up from germline, CDR1 is SGDLS and CDR2 is YYNGEE. The CDR3 covers 15 residues.

V gene TRBV2 combines with J gene TRBJ1-1; D is possibly TRBD1 (5 bases). The CDR3 contains 14 residues. V lost 1 base and J 7 bases, leaving 13 bases between the germline ends. Germline values: CDR1 SNHLY, CDR2 FYNNEI. Here the CDR3 DNA reads TGTGCCAGCAGTGAAGGTCGGGGGGTTATTGAAGCTTTCTTT. Its translation: CASSEGRGVIEAFF.

This clone is a singleton in its sample. The J gene is TRBJ2-1, the V gene TRBV28, with a possible D match to TRBD1 (5 bases). Trimming pared 5 bases from V and 1 base from J, leaving 9 bases between. CDR1 is MDHEN and CDR2 is SYDVKM in the germline V gene. CDR3 size: 14 residues. The CDR3 DNA sequence: TGTGCCAGCAGTGGGGCACTTTCCTACAATGAGCAGTTCTTC. Its protein product is CASSGALSYNEQFF.

Worth noting for this clone: An end of the junction does not agree with germline; a read error may underlie this. The chain joins TRBV2 to TRBJ2-5, with 10 bases lining up with TRBD2. The CDR3 has 15 residues. Germline-derived CDR1 and CDR2 are SNHLY and FYNNEI. This CDR3 reads CTSSERSGGAETQYF. CDR3 sequence (DNA): TGTACCAGCAGTGAAAGAAGCGGGGGGGCGGAGACCCAGTACTTC.

A few counts support this clone. The chain employs TRBV28 and TRBJ2-7, with 8 bases matching TRBD2. This CDR3 is 14 amino acids long. Unmatched junction bases numbered 3, after V lost 3 bases and J lost 2 bases. CDR1 is MDHEN, CDR2 SYDVKM, per germline. In DNA, the CDR3 is TGTGCCAGCAGTTTGTTAGCGGGGCCCTACGAGCAGTACTTC. It translates to CASSLLAGPYEQYF.

The chain uses TRBV5-4 and TRBJ2-5; 9 nucleotides agree with TRBD2. V gave up 0 bases and J gave up 0 bases; unmatched junction bases: 0. Germline values: CDR1 SGHNT, CDR2 YYREEE (reference sequence). The CDR3 has 15 amino acids. CDR3 coding DNA: TGTGCCAGCAGCTTGGGACTAGCGGACCAAGAGACCCAGTACTTC. This codes for CASSLGLADQETQYF.

The chain uses TRBV7-6 and TRBJ1-1, with D possibly being TRBD1 (6 bases). The CDR3 has 14 amino acids. V was clipped by 0 bases and J by 4 bases, with 9 bases between them. Germline lookup yields CDR1 SGHVS and CDR2 FNYEAQ. The CDR3 nucleotides read TGTGCCAGCAGCTTAGCCACAGGGACCACTGAAGCTTTCTTT. Amino acids: CASSLATGTTEAFF.

The chain combines TRBV7-3 with TRBJ2-2; weak D call: TRBD2 (5 bases). V lost 5 bases and J lost 6, with 10 bases in between. Germline V CDR1 and CDR2: SGHTA, FQGTGA. The CDR3 extends over 13 amino acids. Here the CDR3 DNA reads TGTGCCAGCAGCCCGGGGTTAGCCGGGGAGCTGTTTTTT. Its translation is CASSPGLAGELFF.

V gene TRBV10-2 combines with J gene TRBJ2-2; 11 bases align to TRBD2. Germline CDR1 WSHSY, CDR2 SAAADI. Unmatched junction bases numbered 5, after V lost 2 bases and J lost 3 bases. The CDR3 sequence is 17 residues long. CDR3 nucleotide sequence: TGCGCCAGCAGTGAGATAGCGGGAGGGAAGGACACCGGGGAGCTGTTTTTT. The encoded protein is CASSEIAGGKDTGELFF.

V usage is TRBV7-3 and J usage is TRBJ2-7; D perhaps matches TRBD2 (6 bases). Germline CDR1 SGHTA, CDR2 FQGTGA. This CDR3 is built from 13 residues. The germline V and J ends were trimmed by 5 bases and 7 bases, with 15 bases remaining between them. In DNA form, the CDR3 reads TGTGCCAGCAGCCTCCGGGAGTACACGGAGCAGTACTTC. Encoded protein: CASSLREYTEQYF.

In regard to this clone: At one end the junction does not follow the germline gene, possibly because of a read error. This chain joins TRBV28 and TRBJ2-4, with TRBD2 matching 9 bases. The CDR3 has 17 residues. CDR1 is MDHEN and CDR2 is SYDVKM in the germline V gene. The CDR3 reads CASSLSWREGRGNSQYF. As DNA, the CDR3 is TGTGCCAGCAGTTTGAGTTGGCGGGAGGGCCGAGGAAACAGTCAGTACTTC.

The chain's CDR3 is CASSLAVAGANEQFF. The DNA for the CDR3 is TGTGCCAGCAGTTTAGCGGTAGCGGGGGCCAATGAGCAGTTCTTC. The genes are TRBV27 and TRBJ2-1, with 9 bases fitting TRBD2. Germline CDR1 and CDR2: MNHEY and SMNVEV (reference sequence). V trimming: 2 bases; J trimming: 6 bases; junction bases outside the gene matches: 5. The CDR3 has 15 residues.

V gene TRBV28 combines with J gene TRBJ1-5, with D maybe TRBD1 (6 bases). V dropped 2 bases and J dropped 7 bases, with 12 bases sitting between them. CDR1 is MDHEN and CDR2 is SYDVKM in the germline V gene. The CDR3 is 14 residues long. The CDR3 is CASSLAGGGQPQHF. The CDR3 DNA sequence: TGTGCCAGCAGTTTAGCGGGGGGCGGACAGCCCCAGCATTTT.

The V and J genes are TRBV7-8 and TRBJ2-7, with TRBD2 identical over 7 bases. The V and J ends lost 0 bases and 4 bases, in that order; junction bases with no gene match: 6. The CDR3 is 15 residues long. From germline, CDR1 is SGHVS and CDR2 FQNEAQ. CDR3: CASSLALGGRYEQYV. The DNA for the CDR3 is TGTGCCAGCAGCTTAGCGCTTGGCGGGAGATACGAGCAGTACGTC.

The CDR3: CASLRDKGSQYF. In DNA, the CDR3 is TGTGCCAGCCTCCGGGACAAGGGCAGTCAGTACTTC. This chain uses TRBV7-2 with TRBJ2-4, with D tentatively TRBD1 (6 bases). V gave up 8 bases and J gave up 12 bases, with 17 bases separating them. CDR3 size: 12 residues. The germline V gene has CDR1 SGHTA and CDR2 FQGNSA.